The subject of this entry is one T cell receptor beta chain. Its antigen is as yet unknown. The CDR3 totals 14 residues. The germline gives CDR1 MNHEY, CDR2 SMNVEV (reference sequence). V dropped 6 bases and J dropped 6 bases, with 14 bases sitting between them. The data were produced by immunoSEQ multiplex PCR, yet TCRdb's version contains in-frame clones alone and is incomplete. The sample lists around 1.5 million clones; 95% to 99% were seen once. This sample was included in a study of shared clonotypes between healthy human individuals. For the study at large: Plates per donor: three CD4 naive, three CD4 memory, two CD8 naive, one CD8 memory.

Findings and limits, study-wide: The rarefaction results pointed to incomplete sorted-subset sequencing despite large depth.

The chain carries TRBV27 and TRBJ1-4, with D maybe TRBD1 (6 bases). Sequencing input: naive CD4+ T cells sorted from blood. Subset denoted: CD45RA+ positively selected. The TCR originated in a man younger than 45 in good health. This CDR3 reads CASRTGRQDEKLFF. In DNA, the CDR3 is TGTGCCAGCAGAACGGGACGACAGGATGAAAAACTGTTTTTT.